Given below is one T cell receptor beta chain in context. This entry comes from a study of control samples from healthy donors and cancer patients. TCRdb's table, derived via immunoSEQ multiplex PCR, lists solely in-frame clones and lacks some. The table lists 100,000 or so clones, more than 85% of them singletons. The CDR3 extends over 11 amino acids. V lost 5 bases to trimming and J lost 7 bases, with 11 bases between them. The germline V gene encodes CDR1 SQVTM and CDR2 ANQGSEA. The origin of this receptor is a man aged 30 to 45 in good health. Source material: blood. This chain links TRBV29-1 with TRBJ1-1, with D unresolved. The CDR3 DNA sequence: TGCAGCGTTTCCATAGCCGATGAAGCTTTCTTT. Its translation: CSVSIADEAFF.